These 13 T cell receptor beta chains originate from one sample sequenced in a study of OX40 agonist ivuxolimab in advanced cancers. Clones were read by immunoSEQ multiplex PCR, and TCRdb kept only the in-frame ones, dropping some. This table holds about 39,000 clones, 75% to 85% found once. The sequencing here drew on CD4+ or CD8+ T cells sorted from blood, taken in a trial of the OX40 agonist ivuxolimab. The receptor source for this set is an adult with an advanced solid tumor such as melanoma, head and neck, liver or kidney cancer.

The genes are TRBV4-1 and TRBJ1-4, with TRBD1 matching 9 bases. From germline, CDR1 is MGHRA and CDR2 YSYEKL. This CDR3 comprises 18 residues. V trimming: 4 bases; J trimming: 8 bases; junction bases outside the gene matches: 17. The CDR3 nucleotides read TGCGCCAGCAGCCGAGACCCCTCGTACAGGGGGCTGGGGGAAAAACTGTTTTTT. Its translation is CASSRDPSYRGLGEKLFF.

This sequence joins TRBV18 and TRBJ2-7, with 10 bases lining up with TRBD1. This CDR3 is built from 16 residues. V shed 4 bases, J shed 6 bases, and the junction held 12 bases outside the gene matches. Germline V gene data show CDR1 as KGHSH and CDR2 as LQKENI. CDR3 protein: CASSQRRDRGFGEQYF. The CDR3 DNA sequence: TGTGCCAGCTCACAACGCCGGGACAGGGGATTTGGCGAGCAGTACTTC.

The J gene is TRBJ2-3, the V gene TRBV7-9; D gene unclear. CDR3 length: 15 amino acids. The V end was cut by 3 bases, the J end by 1 base, with 11 bases between. The germline CDR1 and CDR2 sequences are SEHNR and FQNEAQ (reference sequence). Here the CDR3 reads CASSLVSGGTDTQYF. CDR3 DNA sequence: TGTGCCAGCAGCTTGGTGTCCGGAGGCACAGATACGCAGTATTTT. Full variable domain (outside the CDR3, taken from reference TRBV7-9 and TRBJ2-3): DTGVSQNPRHKITKRGQNVTFRCDPISEHNRLYWYRQTLGQGPEFLTYFQNEAQLEKSRLLSDRFSAERPKGSFSTLEIQRTEQGDSAMYLCASSLVSGGTDTQYFGPGTRLTVL.

The V call is TRBV5-1, the J call TRBJ2-5; D is uncertain. V was cut by 1 base and J by 5 bases, with 15 bases left in between. This CDR3 has 15 residues. The germline CDR1 and CDR2 sequences are SGHRS and YFSETQ. The DNA for the CDR3 is TGCGCCAGCAGCTTGTTTGGGGAAACTATCGAGACCCAGTACTTC. The encoded protein is CASSLFGETIETQYF.

The V gene is TRBV5-1, the J gene TRBJ1-4; 7 positions agree with TRBD1. J was trimmed by 6 bases and V by 3 bases; bases with no gene match: 8. Germline values: CDR1 SGHRS, CDR2 YFSETQ. The CDR3 extends over 15 amino acids. In DNA form, the CDR3 reads TGCGCCAGCAGCTCCGGGACAGTCGGGTATGAAAAACTGTTTTTT. Amino acid sequence: CASSSGTVGYEKLFF.

This rearrangement joins TRBV6-5 to TRBJ2-5; TRBD1 is a possible D gene (6 bases). The CDR3 is 14 residues long. V was pared by 5 bases and J by 5 bases, with 15 bases between. In germline, CDR1 is MNHEY, CDR2 SVGAGI. CDR3: CASSGQIQGETQYF. DNA for the CDR3: TGTGCCAGCAGTGGACAGATCCAGGGGGAGACCCAGTACTTC.

This clone was observed a handful of times. V usage is TRBV29-1 and J usage is TRBJ1-1; no clear D. Trimming left V 6 bases short and J 5 bases short, with 13 bases between. This CDR3 has 12 residues. CDR1 and CDR2 from the germline V gene are SQVTM and ANQGSEA. As DNA, the CDR3 is TGCAGCGTCAGCCACGGGGATACTGAAGCTTTCTTT. This translates into CSVSHGDTEAFF.

There are a few counts of this clone. The V call is TRBV2, the J call TRBJ2-7; 12 bases are a match to TRBD2. Germline CDR1 SNHLY, CDR2 FYNNEI. This CDR3 is built from 14 residues. With V trimmed by 5 bases and J by 5 bases, 4 bases remained unmatched. For the CDR3, the DNA is TGTGCCAGCAGTCCTCTAGCGGGAGGGGACGAGCAGTACTTC. The encoded protein is CASSPLAGGDEQYF.

V gene TRBV5-1 combines with J gene TRBJ2-1; TRBD2 aligns across 10 bases. Germline CDR1 SGHRS, CDR2 YFSETQ. The CDR3 consists of 16 residues. V shed 0 bases, J shed 2 bases, and the junction held 2 bases outside the gene matches. The CDR3 loop is CASSLETSGTYNEQFF. CDR3 bases: TGCGCCAGCAGCTTGGAAACTAGCGGGACCTACAATGAGCAGTTCTTC.

The rearrangement links TRBV9 to TRBJ2-3; 8 nucleotides align to TRBD1. The length of the CDR3 is 15 residues. V was clipped by 4 bases and J by 4 bases; unmatched bases: 8. Germline V gene data show CDR1 as SGDLS and CDR2 as YYNGEE. The CDR3 sequence is CASSTNPGGSDTQYF. As DNA, the CDR3 is TGTGCCAGCAGCACAAACCCAGGGGGCTCAGATACGCAGTATTTT.

The chain is built from TRBV7-8 and TRBJ1-2, with D possibly being TRBD1 (6 bases). The V gene lost 2 bases and the J gene lost 4 bases, with 8 bases spanning the gap. CDR3 length: 13 residues. In germline, CDR1 is SGHVS, CDR2 FQNEAQ. CDR3 nucleotide sequence: TGTGCCAGCAGCTTAATACAGGGCTATGGCTACACCTTC. Translating it yields CASSLIQGYGYTF. Together with reference TRBV7-8 and TRBJ1-2, the CDR3 gives the full variable domain: GAGVSQSPRYKVAKRGQDVALRCDPISGHVSLFWYQQALGQGPEFLTYFQNEAQLDKSGLPSDRFFAERPEGSVSTLKIQRTQQEDSAVYLCASSLIQGYGYTFGSGTRLTVV.

V is TRBV6-6 and J is TRBJ2-1; 7 bases line up with TRBD1. V lost 2 bases and J lost 7; bases outside the gene matches: 8. The germline gives CDR1 MNHNY, CDR2 SVGAGI (reference sequence). The length of the CDR3 is 15 residues. The CDR3: CASSYGQGVLNEQFF. CDR3 DNA: TGTGCCAGCAGTTACGGGCAGGGGGTTTTGAATGAGCAGTTCTTC.

The V call is TRBV29-1, the J call TRBJ2-3; D tentatively reads TRBD1 or TRBD2 (5 bases each). The ends were cut back, 7 bases at V and 3 bases at J, with 14 bases in the middle. There are 13 residues in the CDR3. In germline, CDR1 is SQVTM, CDR2 ANQGSEA. The CDR3 DNA sequence: TGCAGCGCTGAGGGGCAAGGGACAGATACGCAGTATTTT. Its protein is CSAEGQGTDTQYF.